The 9 T cell receptor beta chains in this list originate from one sample, sequenced in a study of blood T cell repertoires in COVID-19. This table comes from immunoSEQ multiplex PCR, and its TCRdb copy is limited to in-frame clones, with some not included. The sample has some 300,000 clones, 80% to 90% seen once. Material: peripheral blood. The receptor source for this set is a woman aged 45 to 65 with COVID-19, enrolled during active disease.

This clone was seen only once. The chain couples TRBV6-6 to TRBJ2-7, with D uncertain. V gave up 5 bases and J gave up 2 bases, with 4 bases separating them. Germline CDR1 and CDR2: MNHNY and SVGAGI (reference sequence). This CDR3 is 11 amino acids long. CDR3 nucleotides: TGTGCCAGCAGTCATACCTACGAGCAGTACTTC. Protein product: CASSHTYEQYF.

This clone was observed a few times. V and J are TRBV5-4 and TRBJ2-5; 8 nucleotides agree with TRBD2. Germline lookup yields CDR1 SGHNT and CDR2 YYREEE (reference sequence). The CDR3 runs to 16 residues. After removal of 0 bases from V and 2 bases from J, the junction contained 6 bases not matched to a gene. The DNA for the CDR3 is TGTGCCAGCAGCTTGGCCTCCGGGAGGGAGCAAGAGACCCAGTACTTC. It yields the protein CASSLASGREQETQYF. Full variable domain (rest looked up from reference TRBV5-4 and TRBJ2-5): ETGVTQSPTHLIKTRGQQVTLRCSSQSGHNTVSWYQQALGQGPQFIFQYYREEENGRGNFPPRFSGLQFPNYSSELNVNALELDDSALYLCASSLASGREQETQYFGPGTRLLVL.

CDR3 protein: CSESEGHTDTQYF. CDR3 bases: TGCAGCGAAAGCGAGGGTCACACAGATACGCAGTATTTT. The chain carries TRBV29-1 and TRBJ2-3; a possible D gene is TRBD2 (5 bases). Between the trimmed V and J ends, which lost 7 bases and 2 bases, there was a span of 13 bases. The germline V gene encodes CDR1 SQVTM and CDR2 ANQGSEA. CDR3 length: 13 residues.

The rearrangement uses TRBV6-5 and TRBJ2-1; D perhaps matches TRBD1 (5 bases). The germline V and J ends were trimmed by 4 bases and 10 bases, with 11 bases remaining between them. The length of the CDR3 is 12 residues. Per the germline V gene, CDR1 is MNHEY and CDR2 is SVGAGI. DNA for the CDR3: TGTGCCAGCAGTTCCAAACAGGTGGAGCAGTTCTTC. Its protein product is CASSSKQVEQFF.

The chain carries TRBV12-5 and TRBJ2-1; 8 nucleotides line up with TRBD2. The CDR3 runs 15 residues. After removal of 3 bases from V and 6 bases from J, the junction contained 7 bases not matched to a gene. Per the germline V gene, CDR1 is LGHNT and CDR2 is FRNRAP. The CDR3 loop reads CASGFGGTRANEQFF. The CDR3 DNA reads as TGTGCTAGTGGTTTCGGGGGGACTAGAGCCAATGAGCAGTTCTTC.

The genes are TRBV15 and TRBJ1-4; D gene unclear. The germline V gene encodes CDR1 LNHNV and CDR2 YYDKDF (reference sequence). This CDR3 has 14 amino acids. V was trimmed by 2 bases and J by 7 bases, leaving 11 bases between them. CDR3 residues: CATSRLPSIEKLFF. The CDR3, as DNA: TGTGCCACCAGCAGACTTCCGAGCATTGAAAAACTGTTTTTT.

The rearrangement links TRBV2 to TRBJ2-1, with 8 bases aligning to TRBD2. The germline CDR1 and CDR2 sequences are SNHLY and FYNNEI. J lost 2 bases, V lost 6 bases, and 3 bases had no gene match. The CDR3 loop spans 14 amino acids. For the CDR3, the DNA is TGTGCCAGCAGGGGTAGCGGGACCTACAATGAGCAGTTCTTC. Translation: CASRGSGTYNEQFF.

V usage is TRBV27 and J usage is TRBJ1-2; 8 bases are a match to TRBD1. The V gene's germline CDR1 is MNHEY and CDR2 SMNVEV (reference sequence). With 6 bases clipped from V and 2 bases from J, the junction kept 8 bases outside the gene matches. This CDR3 is built from 15 residues. The CDR3, as DNA: TGTGCCAGCAGAAGGACAGGGCCCACGAACTATGGCTACACCTTC. It yields the protein CASRRTGPTNYGYTF.

The chain has TRBV5-4 and TRBJ2-1; possible D gene TRBD2, 5 bases. The CDR3 is 14 amino acids. The germline V gene has CDR1 SGHNT and CDR2 YYREEE (reference sequence). The V end was cut by 4 bases, the J end by 10 bases, with 18 bases between. The CDR3 DNA sequence: TGTGCCAGCAGCGCCCAACTAGGCAATCGGGAGCAGTTCTTC. It translates to CASSAQLGNREQFF.